This T cell receptor (beta chain) was identified during a study of shared clonotypes between healthy human individuals. As for the study in general: Each donor's CD4 naive and CD4 memory cells filled three plates apiece, CD8 naive two, and CD8 memory one.

CD45RO-negative cells were positively selected for CCR7, leaving out terminally differentiated effector memory CD45RA+ cells. CDR1 and CDR2 from the germline V gene are SGDLS and YYNGEE. V was pared by 0 bases and J by 3 bases, with 7 bases between. The CDR3 loop spans 13 amino acids. Clones were read by immunoSEQ multiplex PCR, and TCRdb kept only the in-frame ones, dropping some. The data contain hundreds of thousands of clones, 92% of them singletons. This receptor was identified in a man younger than 40 in good health. This chain joins TRBV9 and TRBJ2-7, with unresolved D. The sample taken for sequencing was naive CD8+ T cells sorted from blood. The CDR3 reads CASSVGYGYEQYF. Here the CDR3 DNA reads TGTGCCAGCAGCGTAGGGTACGGCTACGAGCAGTACTTC.